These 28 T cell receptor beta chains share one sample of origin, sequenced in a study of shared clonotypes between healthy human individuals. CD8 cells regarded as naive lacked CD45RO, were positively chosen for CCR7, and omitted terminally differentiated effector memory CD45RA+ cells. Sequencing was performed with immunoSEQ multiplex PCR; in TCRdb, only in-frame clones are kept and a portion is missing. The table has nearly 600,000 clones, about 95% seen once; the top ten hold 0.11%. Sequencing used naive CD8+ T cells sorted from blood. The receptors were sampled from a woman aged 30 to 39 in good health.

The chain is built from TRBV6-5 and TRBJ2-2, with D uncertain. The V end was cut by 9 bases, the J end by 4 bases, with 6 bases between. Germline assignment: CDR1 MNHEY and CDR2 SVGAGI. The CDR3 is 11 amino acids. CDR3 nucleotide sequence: TGTGCCAGTTATGGCACCGGGGAGCTGTTTTTT. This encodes CASYGTGELFF.

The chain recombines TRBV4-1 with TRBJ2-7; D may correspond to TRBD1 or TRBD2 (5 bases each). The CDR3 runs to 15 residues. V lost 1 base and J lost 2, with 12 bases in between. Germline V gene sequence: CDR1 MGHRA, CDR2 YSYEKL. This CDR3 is CASSQAGDGTYEQYF. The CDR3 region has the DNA TGCGCCAGCAGCCAAGCCGGGGACGGAACCTACGAGCAGTACTTC.

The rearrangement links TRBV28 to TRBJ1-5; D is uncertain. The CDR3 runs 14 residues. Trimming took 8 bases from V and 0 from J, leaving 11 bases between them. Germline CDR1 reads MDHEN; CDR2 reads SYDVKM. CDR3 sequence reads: CASGRDYSNQPQHF. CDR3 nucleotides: TGTGCCAGCGGACGGGATTATAGCAATCAGCCCCAGCATTTT.

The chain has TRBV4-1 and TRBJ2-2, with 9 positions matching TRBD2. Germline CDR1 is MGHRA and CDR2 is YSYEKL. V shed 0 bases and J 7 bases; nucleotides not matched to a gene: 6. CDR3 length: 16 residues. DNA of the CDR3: TGCGCCAGCAGCCAAGATGGGTCTAGCGGGGTCGGGGAGCTGTTTTTT. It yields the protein CASSQDGSSGVGELFF.

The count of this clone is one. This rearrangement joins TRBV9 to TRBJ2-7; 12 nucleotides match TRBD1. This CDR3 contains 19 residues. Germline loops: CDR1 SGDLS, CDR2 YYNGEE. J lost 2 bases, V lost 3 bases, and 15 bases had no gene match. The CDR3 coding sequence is TGTGCCAGCAGCGATGAGGCTGGGACAGGGGGCGTCGGGGCCTACGAGCAGTACTTC. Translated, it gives CASSDEAGTGGVGAYEQYF. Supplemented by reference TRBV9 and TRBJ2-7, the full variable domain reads DSGVTQTPKHLITATGQRVTLRCSPRSGDLSVYWYQQSLDQGLQFLIQYYNGEERAKGNILERFSAQQFPDLHSELNLSSLELGDSALYFCASSDEAGTGGVGAYEQYFGPGTRLTVT.

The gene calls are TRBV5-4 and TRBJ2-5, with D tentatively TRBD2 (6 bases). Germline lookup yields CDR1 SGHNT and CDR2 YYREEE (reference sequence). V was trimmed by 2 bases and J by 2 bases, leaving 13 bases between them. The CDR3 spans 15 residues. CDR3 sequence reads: CASSFGGRKQETQYF. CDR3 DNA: TGTGCCAGCAGCTTTGGAGGGAGGAAGCAAGAGACCCAGTACTTC.

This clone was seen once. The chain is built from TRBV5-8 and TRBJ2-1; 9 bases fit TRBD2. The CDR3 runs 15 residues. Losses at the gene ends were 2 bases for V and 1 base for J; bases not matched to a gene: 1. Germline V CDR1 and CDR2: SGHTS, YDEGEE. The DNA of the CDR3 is TGTGCCAGCAGCTTTAGCGGGAGTTCCTACAATGAGCAGTTCTTC. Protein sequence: CASSFSGSSYNEQFF. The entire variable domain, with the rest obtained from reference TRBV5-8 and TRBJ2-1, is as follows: EAGVTQSPTHLIKTRGQQATLRCSPISGHTSVYWYQQALGLGLQFLLWYDEGEERNRGNFPPRFSGRQFPNYSSELNVNALELEDSALYLCASSFSGSSYNEQFFGPGTRLTVL.

The CDR3 coding sequence is TGCAGCACGACTAGCGGGAGCGGAACCGGGGAGCTGTTTTTT. Encoded protein: CSTTSGSGTGELFF. V is TRBV29-1 and J is TRBJ2-2; 12 nucleotides match TRBD2. With 8 bases clipped from V and 5 bases from J, the junction kept 6 bases outside the gene matches. This CDR3 is 14 amino acids long. From germline, CDR1 is SQVTM and CDR2 ANQGSEA.

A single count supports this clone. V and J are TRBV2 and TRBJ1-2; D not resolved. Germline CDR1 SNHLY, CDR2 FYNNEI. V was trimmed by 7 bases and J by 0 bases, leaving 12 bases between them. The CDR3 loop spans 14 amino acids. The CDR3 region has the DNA TGTGCCAGCATACGTCCGATAGCTAACTATGGCTACACCTTC. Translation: CASIRPIANYGYTF.

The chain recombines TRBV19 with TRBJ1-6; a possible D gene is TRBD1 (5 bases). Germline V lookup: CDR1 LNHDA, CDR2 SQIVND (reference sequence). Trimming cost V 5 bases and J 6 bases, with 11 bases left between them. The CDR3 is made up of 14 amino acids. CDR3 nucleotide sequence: TGTGCCAGTAGTCCCGGGACCATTAATTCACCCCTCCACTTT. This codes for CASSPGTINSPLHF.

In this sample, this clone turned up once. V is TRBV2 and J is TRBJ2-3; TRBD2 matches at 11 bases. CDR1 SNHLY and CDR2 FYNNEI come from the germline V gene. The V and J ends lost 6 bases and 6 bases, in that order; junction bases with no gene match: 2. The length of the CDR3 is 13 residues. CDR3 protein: CASRTSGTDTQYF. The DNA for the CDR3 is TGTGCCAGCAGGACTAGCGGGACCGATACGCAGTATTTT.

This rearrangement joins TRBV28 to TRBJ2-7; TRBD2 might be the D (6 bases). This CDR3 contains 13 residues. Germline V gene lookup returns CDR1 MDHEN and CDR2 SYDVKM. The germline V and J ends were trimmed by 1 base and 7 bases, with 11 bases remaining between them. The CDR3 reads CASSLFGGGEQYF. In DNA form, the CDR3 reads TGTGCCAGCAGTTTATTCGGGGGTGGGGAGCAGTACTTC.

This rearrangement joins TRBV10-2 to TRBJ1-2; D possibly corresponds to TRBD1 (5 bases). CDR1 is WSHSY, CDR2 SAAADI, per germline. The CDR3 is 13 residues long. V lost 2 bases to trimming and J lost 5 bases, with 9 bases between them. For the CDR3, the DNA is TGCGCCAGCAGTGAGGGGGGATCATATGGCTACACCTTC. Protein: CASSEGGSYGYTF.

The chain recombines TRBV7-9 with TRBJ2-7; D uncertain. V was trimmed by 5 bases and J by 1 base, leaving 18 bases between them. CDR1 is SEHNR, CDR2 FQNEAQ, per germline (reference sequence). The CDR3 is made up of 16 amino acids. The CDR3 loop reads CASSPPSGGDSYEQYF. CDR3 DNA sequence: TGTGCCAGCAGCCCCCCCTCTGGCGGTGATTCCTACGAGCAGTACTTC. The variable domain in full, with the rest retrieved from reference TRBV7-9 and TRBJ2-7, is DTGVSQNPRHKITKRGQNVTFRCDPISEHNRLYWYRQTLGQGPEFLTYFQNEAQLEKSRLLSDRFSAERPKGSFSTLEIQRTEQGDSAMYLCASSPPSGGDSYEQYFGPGTRLTVT.

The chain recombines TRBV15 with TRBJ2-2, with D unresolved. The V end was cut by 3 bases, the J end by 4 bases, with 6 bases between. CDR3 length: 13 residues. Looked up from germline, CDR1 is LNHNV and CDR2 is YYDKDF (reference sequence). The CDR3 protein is CATSSQSTGELFF. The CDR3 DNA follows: TGTGCCACCAGCAGTCAGAGCACCGGGGAGCTGTTTTTT.

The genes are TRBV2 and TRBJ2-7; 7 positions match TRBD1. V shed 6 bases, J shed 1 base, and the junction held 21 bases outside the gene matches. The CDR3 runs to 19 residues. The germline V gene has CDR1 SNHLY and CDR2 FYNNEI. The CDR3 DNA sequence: TGTGCCAGCAGGGGTTCCGACAGGGTAGGCCCCTTCTTTTCCTACGAGCAGTACTTC. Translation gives CASRGSDRVGPFFSYEQYF.

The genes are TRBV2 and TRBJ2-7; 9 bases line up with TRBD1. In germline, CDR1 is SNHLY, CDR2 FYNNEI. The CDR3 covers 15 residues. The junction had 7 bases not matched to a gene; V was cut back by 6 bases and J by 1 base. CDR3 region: CASRVGTGLSYEQYF. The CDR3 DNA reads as TGTGCCAGCAGGGTCGGGACAGGGCTATCCTACGAGCAGTACTTC.

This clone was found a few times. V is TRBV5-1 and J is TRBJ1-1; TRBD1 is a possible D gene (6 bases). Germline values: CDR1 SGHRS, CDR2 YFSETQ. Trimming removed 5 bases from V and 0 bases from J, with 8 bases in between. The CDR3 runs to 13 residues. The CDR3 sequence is CASRDSLNTEAFF. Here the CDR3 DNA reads TGCGCCAGCAGGGACAGTTTGAACACTGAAGCTTTCTTT. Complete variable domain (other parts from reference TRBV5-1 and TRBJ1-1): KAGVTQTPRYLIKTRGQQVTLSCSPISGHRSVSWYQQTPGQGLQFLFEYFSETQRNKGNFPGRFSGRQFSNSRSEMNVSTLELGDSALYLCASRDSLNTEAFFGQGTRLTVV.

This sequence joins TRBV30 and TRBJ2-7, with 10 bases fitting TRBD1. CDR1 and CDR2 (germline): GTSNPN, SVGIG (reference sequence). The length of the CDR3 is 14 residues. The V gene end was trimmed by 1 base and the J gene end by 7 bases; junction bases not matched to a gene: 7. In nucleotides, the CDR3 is TGTGCCTGGAGTGCCGGGACAGGGGTATGGGAGCAGTACTTC. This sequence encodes CAWSAGTGVWEQYF.

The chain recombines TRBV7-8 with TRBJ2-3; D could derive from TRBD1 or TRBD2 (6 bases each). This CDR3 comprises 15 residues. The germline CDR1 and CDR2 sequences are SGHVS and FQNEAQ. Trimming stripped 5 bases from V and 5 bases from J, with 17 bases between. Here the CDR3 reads CASSPRLGGGDTQYF. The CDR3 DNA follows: TGTGCCAGCAGCCCTCGACTAGGGGGTGGAGATACGCAGTATTTT.

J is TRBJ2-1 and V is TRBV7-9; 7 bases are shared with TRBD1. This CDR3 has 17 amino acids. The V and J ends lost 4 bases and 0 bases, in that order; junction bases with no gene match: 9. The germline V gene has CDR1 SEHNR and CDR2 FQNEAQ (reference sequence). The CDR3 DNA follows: TGTGCCAGCAGCTCCGACGGGACAGACGACTCCTACAATGAGCAGTTCTTC. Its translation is CASSSDGTDDSYNEQFF.

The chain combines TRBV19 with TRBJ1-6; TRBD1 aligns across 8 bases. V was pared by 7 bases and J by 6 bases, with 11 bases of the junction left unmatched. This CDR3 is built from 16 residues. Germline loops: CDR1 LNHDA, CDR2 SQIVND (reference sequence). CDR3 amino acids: CASTDYRGVGNSPLHF. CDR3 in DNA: TGTGCCAGTACCGATTACAGGGGGGTCGGTAATTCACCCCTCCACTTT.

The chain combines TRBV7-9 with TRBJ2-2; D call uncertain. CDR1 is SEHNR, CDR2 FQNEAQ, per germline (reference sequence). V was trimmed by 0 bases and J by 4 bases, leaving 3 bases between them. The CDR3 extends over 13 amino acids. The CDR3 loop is CASSLAITGELFF. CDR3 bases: TGTGCCAGCAGCTTAGCCATCACCGGGGAGCTGTTTTTT.

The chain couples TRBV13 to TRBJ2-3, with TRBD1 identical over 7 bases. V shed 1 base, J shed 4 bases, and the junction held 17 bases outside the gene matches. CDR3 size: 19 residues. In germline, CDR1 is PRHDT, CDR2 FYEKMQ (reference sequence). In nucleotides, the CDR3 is TGTGCCAGCAGCTTAGCAGGGGGTACTCTAGTATCCGTCCCAGATACGCAGTATTTT. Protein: CASSLAGGTLVSVPDTQYF.

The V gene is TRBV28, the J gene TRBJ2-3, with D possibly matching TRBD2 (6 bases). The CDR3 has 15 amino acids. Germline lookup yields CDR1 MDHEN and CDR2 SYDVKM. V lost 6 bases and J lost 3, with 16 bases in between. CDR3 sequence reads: CASSITGLTTDTQYF. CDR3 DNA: TGTGCCAGCAGCATCACGGGACTTACGACAGATACGCAGTATTTT.

The CDR3 coding sequence is TGTGCCAGCAGTTACAGGGGGTATTCAGGAAACACCATATATTTT. As protein: CASSYRGYSGNTIYF. This chain joins TRBV6-5 and TRBJ1-3; a weak D match, TRBD1 (6 bases). The V end lost 2 bases, the J end lost 4 bases, and 12 bases lay between the germline ends. The CDR3 covers 15 residues. In germline, CDR1 is MNHEY, CDR2 SVGAGI.

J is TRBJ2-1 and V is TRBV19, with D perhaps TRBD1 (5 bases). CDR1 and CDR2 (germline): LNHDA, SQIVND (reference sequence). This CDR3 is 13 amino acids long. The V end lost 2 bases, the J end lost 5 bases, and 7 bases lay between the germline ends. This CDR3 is CASSIIRDNEQFF. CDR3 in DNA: TGTGCCAGTAGTATAATCAGGGACAATGAGCAGTTCTTC.

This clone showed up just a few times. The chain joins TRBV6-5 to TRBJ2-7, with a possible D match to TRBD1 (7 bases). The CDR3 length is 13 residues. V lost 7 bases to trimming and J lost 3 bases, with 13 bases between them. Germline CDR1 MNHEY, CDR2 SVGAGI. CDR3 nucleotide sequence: TGTGCCAGCACCCGCGGGACAGTCTACGAGCAGTACTTC. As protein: CASTRGTVYEQYF.